Sequencing of this T cell receptor (beta chain) was carried out in a study of T cells after yellow fever vaccination. Study details: Sorting on CD3, CD45RA, CCR7 and CD95 yielded EM, EMRA, CM and Tscm memory subsets. Study-level points and caveats: Subsequent to the booster, the majority of primary-vaccination clones reappeared (roughly 96% CD4, around 85% CD8).

This clonotype showed up many times. TCRdb independently ran MiXCR on the 5' RACE reads; one entry per CDR3 protein. Here the sample spans about 10,000 distinct CDR3 sequences, more than 4% being singletons. The length of the CDR3 is 12 residues. Trimming pared 4 bases from V and 7 bases from J, leaving 5 bases between. Germline V gene sequence: CDR1 SGHTA, CDR2 FQGNSA. The chain joins TRBV7-2 to TRBJ1-6; D is unresolved. This clonotype originated in a man in his late teens or twenties who received the YFV17D yellow fever vaccine. This material consisted of PBMCs, either bulk or a sorted T-cell subset (CD4+, CD8+, memory, or dextramer-sorted; not recorded which), taken less than 16 days after the first yellow fever vaccination. The CDR3 reads CASSYANSPLHF. CDR3 sequence (DNA): TGTGCCAGCAGCTACGCAAATTCACCCCTCCACTTT. The full variable domain, completed using reference TRBV7-2 and TRBJ1-6, is GAGVSQSPSNKVTEKGKDVELRCDPISGHTALYWYRQSLGQGLEFLIYFQGNSAPDKSGLPSDRFSAERTGGSVSTLTIQRTQQEDSAVYLCASSYANSPLHFGNGTRLTVT.